Below, 5 T cell receptor beta chains from the same sample are listed, as sequenced in a study of blood T cell repertoires in COVID-19. Assay: immunoSEQ multiplex PCR; the TCRdb copy retains only in-frame clones and omits some. In the table there are about 100,000 clones, over 75% of which are singletons. Sample: peripheral blood. All receptors derive from a man aged 55-75 years with acute or convalescent COVID-19.

The chain joins TRBV11-2 to TRBJ1-2, with 7 bases matching TRBD1. J lost 8 bases, V lost 5 bases, and 5 bases had no gene match. This CDR3 spans 12 amino acids. Germline CDR1 is SGHAT and CDR2 is FQNNGV. The CDR3 sequence is CASSPTGSGYTF. The CDR3 DNA is TGTGCCAGCAGCCCGACAGGGAGCGGCTACACCTTC.

This chain connects TRBV2 to TRBJ2-4; possibly TRBD1 for D (5 bases). The CDR3 runs to 15 residues. V was cut by 4 bases and J by 2 bases, with 12 bases left in between. Germline V gives CDR1 SNHLY, CDR2 FYNNEI. The CDR3 sequence: CASSARVTTKNIQYF. The CDR3 DNA is TGTGCCAGCAGTGCCAGGGTAACAACCAAAAACATTCAGTACTTC.

This rearrangement joins TRBV4-3 to TRBJ2-7, with TRBD2 as a possible D gene (6 bases). The V end was cut by 0 bases, the J end by 1 base, with 10 bases between. CDR1 and CDR2 from the germline V gene are LGHNA and YSLEER. CDR3 length equals 15 residues. CDR3: CASSQDNGGSYEQYF. The CDR3 nucleotides read TGCGCCAGCAGCCAAGATAACGGGGGATCCTACGAGCAGTACTTC.

As regards this clone: The sample has other DNA sequences that encode this CDR3 too. The V and J genes are TRBV18 and TRBJ2-3; D is perhaps TRBD1 (6 bases). Germline loops: CDR1 KGHSH, CDR2 LQKENI. The CDR3 has 14 amino acids. Trimming removed 3 bases at V and 4 bases at J, with 11 bases between. The CDR3: CASSPLQGADTQYF. Here the CDR3 DNA reads TGTGCCAGCTCACCCTTACAGGGTGCAGATACGCAGTATTTT.

The V and J genes are TRBV10-3 and TRBJ1-5; the D gene is possibly TRBD1 (5 bases). Trimming took 1 base from V and 2 from J, leaving 18 bases between them. Germline CDR1 ENHRY, CDR2 SYGVKD. The CDR3 is 18 residues long. The CDR3 region is CAISEFEGWGGGNQPQHF. CDR3 nucleotide sequence: TGTGCCATCAGTGAGTTCGAGGGGTGGGGAGGTGGCAATCAGCCCCAGCATTTT.